This TCR beta chain was captured in a study of CD8+CD57+ T cells in acquired aplastic anemia. At the level of the study: DNA recovered from sorted CD4+ and CD8+ cells had a mean of 3.2 ug.

TCR beta VDJ and CDR3 profiling used genomic DNA as template. TCRdb reprocessed the reads via MiXCR and lists one record per CDR3 protein. The sample shows approximately 180,000 distinct CDR3 sequences, roughly 60% of them seen only once. The authors sequenced patients whose flow cytometry had shown CD8+CD57+ cell expansion. Blood sampling was performed on the patients, and none of them had received therapy by then. Worth noting for this clonotype: Its antigen is unidentified.

The study's findings and limits: Significant differences in CD8+ Simpson's diversity were not observed between patients and controls. The number of CD8+ CDR3 sequences shared by patients and controls was about 30.

This receptor was taken from a human donor with aplastic anemia. The sequenced sample consisted of sorted CD4+, CD8+, or CD8+CD57+ T cells (not recorded which) from PBMCs.

CDR3 sequence: CASSHDRAGEGQPQHF. Written as DNA, the CDR3 is TGTGCCAGCAGCCACGACCGGGCGGGAGAGGGACAGCCCCAGCATTTT. The chain has TRBV7-2 and TRBJ1-5, with D hard to call. This CDR3 has 16 residues. V was trimmed by 5 bases and J by 7 bases, leaving 21 bases between them. Germline V lookup: CDR1 SGHTA, CDR2 FQGNSA.